The 19 T cell receptor beta chains below come from one sample, sequenced in a study of control samples from healthy donors and cancer patients. Sequencing was performed with immunoSEQ multiplex PCR; in TCRdb, only in-frame clones are kept and a portion is missing. The table records tens of thousands of clones, roughly nine tenths of them present only once. Material for sequencing was blood. The receptors come from a woman in her seventies in good health.

This clone is a singleton in its sample. The gene calls are TRBV7-9 and TRBJ2-3; 8 nucleotides line up with TRBD2. This CDR3 comprises 17 residues. With V trimmed by 5 bases and J by 2 bases, 12 bases remained unmatched. The germline V gene encodes CDR1 SEHNR and CDR2 FQNEAQ (reference sequence). CDR3 sequence: CASSRVSGGIFTDTQYF. CDR3 in DNA: TGTGCCAGCAGCCGGGTTTCGGGGGGGATTTTCACAGATACGCAGTATTTT.

The chain carries TRBV2 and TRBJ1-2; D might be TRBD1 (5 bases). The germline V and J ends were trimmed by 7 bases and 8 bases, with 26 bases remaining between them. This CDR3 region has 16 residues. Germline CDR1 and CDR2: SNHLY and FYNNEI. The CDR3 DNA sequence: TGTGCCAGCAATGGGGGTTGGCTCGACGGGGGAGGAGGCTACACCTTC. Its protein product is CASNGGWLDGGGGYTF.

The chain links TRBV12-3 or TRBV12-4 to TRBJ1-2; TRBD1 might be the D (6 bases). CDR3 length equals 13 residues. Between the trimmed V and J ends, which lost 6 bases and 2 bases, there was a span of 10 bases. CDR3 DNA: TGTGCCAGCAGAAGGGGGGGGAACTATGGCTACACCTTC. Its translation: CASRRGGNYGYTF.

The V call is TRBV6-5, the J call TRBJ1-2; perhaps TRBD1 as D (5 bases). Germline lookup yields CDR1 MNHEY and CDR2 SVGAGI. Trimming pared 7 bases from V and 4 bases from J, leaving 19 bases between. This CDR3 has 15 amino acids. In DNA form, the CDR3 reads TGTGCCAGCACCAACCCGGGACGGGGAGTCTATGGCTACACCTTC. It is translated as CASTNPGRGVYGYTF.

The V call is TRBV6-5, the J call TRBJ2-3; D might be TRBD1 or TRBD2, each matching 5 bases. Germline lookup yields CDR1 MNHEY and CDR2 SVGAGI. V gave up 7 bases and J gave up 2 bases, with 13 bases separating them. CDR3 length equals 14 residues. Here the CDR3 reads CASKRDPITDTQYF. The CDR3 nucleotides are TGTGCCAGCAAGAGGGACCCAATCACAGATACGCAGTATTTT.

The chain joins TRBV7-6 to TRBJ2-3; 7 bases are shared with TRBD2. V lost 4 bases and J lost 3; bases outside the gene matches: 19. The V gene's germline CDR1 is SGHVS and CDR2 FNYEAQ. This CDR3 is 19 amino acids long. The CDR3 nucleotides read TGTGCCAGCAGCTCGCCTTTAGGGGAGGGCCCATTTGAGACAGATACGCAGTATTTT. Encoded protein: CASSSPLGEGPFETDTQYF.

J is TRBJ2-1 and V is TRBV6-2 or TRBV6-3; 13 bases align to TRBD2. J lost 4 bases, V lost 2 bases, and 5 bases had no gene match. The CDR3 runs 17 residues. Looked up from germline, CDR1 is MNHEY and CDR2 is SVGEGT. The CDR3 region has the DNA TGTGCCAGCAGTTACCCAGGACTAGCGGGAGAGTACAATGAGCAGTTCTTC. Its translation: CASSYPGLAGEYNEQFF.

V gene TRBV11-2 combines with J gene TRBJ1-1, with D possibly being TRBD1 (5 bases). V lost 5 bases and J 1 base, leaving 11 bases between the germline ends. Germline V gene sequence: CDR1 SGHAT, CDR2 FQNNGV. This CDR3 is 14 amino acids long. The CDR3 region is CASSIPGRNTEAFF. For the CDR3, the DNA is TGTGCCAGCAGCATCCCGGGACGGAACACTGAAGCTTTCTTT.

This sequence joins TRBV6-5 and TRBJ1-2; D not certain. The CDR3 extends over 13 amino acids. Germline V gene lookup returns CDR1 MNHEY and CDR2 SVGAGI. V lost 7 bases, J lost 8 bases, and 17 bases lay in between. CDR3 region: CASTESGFRGYTF. CDR3 bases: TGTGCCAGCACCGAAAGTGGGTTCAGGGGCTACACCTTC.

The rearrangement uses TRBV6-2 or TRBV6-3 and TRBJ2-5; D gene ambiguous. V lost 6 bases, J lost 4 bases, and 12 bases lay in between. This CDR3 region has 13 residues. Germline CDR1 reads MNHEY; CDR2 reads SVGEGT. The chain's CDR3 is CASSPYSGETQYF. CDR3 in DNA: TGTGCCAGCAGCCCCTACAGTGGAGAGACCCAGTACTTC.

As for this clone: Germline and junction disagree at one end, which may indicate a read error. V usage is TRBV19 and J usage is TRBJ1-2; 8 bases align to TRBD1. This CDR3 has 13 residues. Germline CDR1 is LNHDA and CDR2 is SQIVND (reference sequence). The CDR3 here is CASTDQGTGRLLF. In DNA, the CDR3 is TGTGCCAGTACCGATCAAGGGACAGGCCGGCTCCTATTC.

The CDR3: CATSRDESPRMEQFF. The CDR3 nucleotides are TGTGCCACCAGCAGAGACGAAAGCCCCCGTATGGAGCAGTTCTTC. The rearrangement joins TRBV15 to TRBJ2-1; unclear D gene. The CDR3 is 15 amino acids. Trimming stripped 0 bases from V and 10 bases from J, with 16 bases between. The germline gives CDR1 LNHNV, CDR2 YYDKDF (reference sequence).

The chain recombines TRBV30 with TRBJ1-6; no definite D call. This CDR3 comprises 15 residues. V lost 4 bases and J lost 10, with 20 bases in between. Germline-derived CDR1 and CDR2 are GTSNPN and SVGIG (reference sequence). The DNA for the CDR3 is TGTGCCTGGACTCCTCTATCCCCTACCAACTCACCCCTCCACTTT. This sequence encodes CAWTPLSPTNSPLHF.

This clone showed up just a few times. V usage is TRBV10-1 and J usage is TRBJ2-7, with TRBD2 as a possible D gene (6 bases). The CDR3 is 14 amino acids. Germline V lookup: CDR1 WNHNN, CDR2 SYGVQD (reference sequence). Trimming removed 8 bases at V and 6 bases at J, with 20 bases between. Here the CDR3 DNA reads TGCGCCAGCGGAGAAGGCTCCGTGGGGGGCGAGCAGTACTTC. Translated: CASGEGSVGGEQYF.

The chain recombines TRBV5-1 with TRBJ2-7; 9 bases agree with TRBD1. The CDR3 spans 13 residues. Germline CDR1 and CDR2: SGHRS and YFSETQ. Unmatched junction bases numbered 12, after V lost 10 bases and J lost 7 bases. The CDR3 spells CALLRDRAEEQYF. The CDR3 DNA reads as TGCGCCCTGCTTCGGGACAGGGCGGAAGAGCAGTACTTC.

The chain combines TRBV10-2 with TRBJ2-7, with 7 bases identical to TRBD1. V gave up 6 bases and J gave up 6 bases; unmatched junction bases: 11. Germline V lookup: CDR1 WSHSY, CDR2 SAAADI. The CDR3 totals 14 residues. In DNA, the CDR3 is TGCGCCAGCAGCACGGGGACAGACCCTTCCGAGCAGTACTTC. As protein: CASSTGTDPSEQYF.

The chain uses TRBV5-1 and TRBJ1-2; perhaps TRBD1 as D (6 bases). In germline, CDR1 is SGHRS, CDR2 YFSETQ. CDR3 length equals 13 residues. Trimming shortened V by 4 bases and J by 6 bases, and 13 bases separated the two germline ends. CDR3 residues: CASSPTGYDGYTF. The CDR3 nucleotides are TGCGCCAGCAGCCCAACAGGGTATGATGGCTACACCTTC.

To note about this clone: The sample carries other DNA sequences with the same CDR3. CDR3 protein: CASSARLDDEQYF. CDR3 nucleotide sequence: TGTGCCAGTAGCGCCCGACTAGATGACGAGCAGTACTTC. V is TRBV11-1 and J is TRBJ2-7, with D possibly matching TRBD2 (6 bases). The V gene lost 9 bases and the J gene lost 5 bases, with 17 bases spanning the gap. The CDR3 is 13 amino acids. Germline loops: CDR1 SGHAT, CDR2 FQDESV (reference sequence).

This chain joins TRBV5-1 and TRBJ1-2; D may be TRBD1 (5 bases). With 4 bases removed from V and 6 bases from J, the gap between germline ends came to 16 bases. The germline V gene has CDR1 SGHRS and CDR2 YFSETQ. The CDR3 is 14 amino acids. Here the CDR3 DNA reads TGCGCCAGCAGCCAGACCGGGACGGCAGATGGCTACACCTTC. Its translation: CASSQTGTADGYTF.